The clone carrying this TCR beta chain was counted between two and nine times. As yet, its antigen is unknown. Profiling relied on immunoSEQ multiplex PCR, and the TCRdb table lists in-frame clones only, not all of them. The profile shows about 8,200 clones, over 75% of them singletons. The entry originates in a study of T cell repertoires in ileal Crohn's disease. Study in general: Operated complications were stricturing disease (approximately 60%) and penetrating disease (about 39%). Study outcomes and limitations: Sorted CD8 T cells held more high-frequency clones than CD4.

The V end lost 2 bases, the J end lost 5 bases, and 13 bases lay between the germline ends. The CDR3 is 14 amino acids. Germline-derived CDR1 and CDR2 are MGHDK and SYGVNS. The receptor comes from an adult with Crohn's disease. The V gene is TRBV25-1, the J gene TRBJ2-7; D ambiguous. The sequencing input was ileal tissue. In DNA, the CDR3 is TGTGCCAGCAGTGAAGTTCTAGGTTGGCACGAGCAGTACTTC. Residues: CASSEVLGWHEQYF.